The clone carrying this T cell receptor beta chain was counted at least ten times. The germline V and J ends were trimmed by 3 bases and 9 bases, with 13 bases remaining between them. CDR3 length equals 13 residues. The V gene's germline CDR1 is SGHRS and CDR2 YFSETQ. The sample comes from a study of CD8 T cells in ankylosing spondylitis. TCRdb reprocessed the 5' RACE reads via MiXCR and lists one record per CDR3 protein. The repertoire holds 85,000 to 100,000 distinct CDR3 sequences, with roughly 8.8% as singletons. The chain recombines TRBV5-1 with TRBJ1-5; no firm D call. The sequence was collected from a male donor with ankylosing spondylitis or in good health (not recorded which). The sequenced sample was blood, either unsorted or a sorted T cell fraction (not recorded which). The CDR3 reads CASSSDGVGPQHF. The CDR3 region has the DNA TGCGCCAGCAGCTCGGACGGCGTAGGGCCCCAGCATTTT.